Listed here are 14 T cell receptor beta chains from one sample, sequenced in a study of cytomegalovirus exposure and HLA in healthy donors. With 60 Vbeta and 13 Jbeta primers, the PCR was carried out. Sequenced by immunoSEQ multiplex PCR; TCRdb stores in-frame clones only, minus some. The data show about 83,000 clones, roughly 81% seen once. Sequencing was done on a sample of PBMCs. Receptors originate from a woman under 40 in good health and CMV-seronegative.

The chain joins TRBV5-4 to TRBJ2-7, with D maybe TRBD1 (5 bases). V dropped 3 bases and J dropped 6 bases, with 10 bases sitting between them. Looked up from germline, CDR1 is SGHNT and CDR2 is YYREEE (reference sequence). The CDR3 runs to 12 residues. CDR3 nucleotide sequence: TGTGCCAGCAGCTGGGCAGGGTTCGAGCAGTACTTC. Translating gives CASSWAGFEQYF.

This clone was detected a few times. V and J are TRBV6-1 and TRBJ2-1; D perhaps matches TRBD2 (5 bases). The V end lost 5 bases, the J end lost 4 bases, and 12 bases lay between the germline ends. Germline values: CDR1 MNHNS, CDR2 SASEGT. This CDR3 is 14 amino acids long. The CDR3 sequence: CASSPRTSYNEQFF. The CDR3 coding sequence is TGTGCCAGCAGTCCCCGGACTTCTTACAATGAGCAGTTCTTC.

The V gene is TRBV4-3, the J gene TRBJ2-3; weak D call: TRBD2 (6 bases). V shed 0 bases and J shed 1 base, with 11 bases lying between them. Germline-derived CDR1 and CDR2 are LGHNA and YSLEER. This CDR3 has 16 amino acids. This chain's CDR3 is CASSQDLPSGTDTQYF. The CDR3 nucleotides read TGCGCCAGCAGCCAAGATCTCCCTAGCGGCACAGATACGCAGTATTTT.

This chain uses TRBV28 with TRBJ2-1; maybe TRBD2 (6 bases). Trimming stripped 7 bases from V and 4 bases from J, with 14 bases between. This CDR3 has 14 amino acids. The germline gives CDR1 MDHEN, CDR2 SYDVKM. CDR3 DNA: TGTGCCAGCAACCCTAGCGCCCCATACAATGAGCAGTTCTTC. Translated, it gives CASNPSAPYNEQFF.

The chain couples TRBV28 to TRBJ2-1; 8 bases agree with TRBD1. The CDR3 sequence is 16 residues long. V lost 5 bases to trimming and J lost 6 bases; unmatched junction nucleotides: 12. Germline V gene sequence: CDR1 MDHEN, CDR2 SYDVKM. The CDR3 DNA is TGTGCCAGCAGTCTCTCTGGACAGGGAAGTGGCAATGAGCAGTTCTTC. Residues: CASSLSGQGSGNEQFF.

The genes are TRBV5-1 and TRBJ2-1, with D uncertain. The V end was cut by 7 bases, the J end by 3 bases, with 14 bases between. CDR3 size: 14 residues. Germline V gene lookup returns CDR1 SGHRS and CDR2 YFSETQ. This CDR3 is CASRVRVDYNEQFF. The CDR3 DNA reads TGCGCCAGCCGAGTCCGGGTTGACTACAATGAGCAGTTCTTC.

This rearrangement joins TRBV5-1 to TRBJ2-2; D is uncertain. The CDR3 is 15 amino acids. Germline CDR1 is SGHRS and CDR2 is YFSETQ. V shed 1 base and J shed 4 bases, with 11 bases lying between them. The DNA for the CDR3 is TGCGCCAGCAGCTTGATGAGTTGGGCCACCGGGGAGCTGTTTTTT. Its translation: CASSLMSWATGELFF. Complete variable domain (other parts from reference TRBV5-1 and TRBJ2-2): KAGVTQTPRYLIKTRGQQVTLSCSPISGHRSVSWYQQTPGQGLQFLFEYFSETQRNKGNFPGRFSGRQFSNSRSEMNVSTLELGDSALYLCASSLMSWATGELFFGEGSRLTVL.

The V call is TRBV5-6, the J call TRBJ2-1, with 14 bases aligning to TRBD2. CDR3 length: 16 residues. After removal of 2 bases from V and 7 bases from J, the junction contained 5 bases not matched to a gene. Germline-derived CDR1 and CDR2 are SGHDT and YYEEEE. The CDR3, as DNA: TGTGCCAGCAGCTTCCCGGGACTAGCGGGAGATAATGAGCAGTTCTTC. Protein: CASSFPGLAGDNEQFF.

This rearrangement joins TRBV10-3 to TRBJ2-1; 7 bases are shared with TRBD2. Germline CDR1 ENHRY, CDR2 SYGVKD. This CDR3 is built from 15 residues. The ends lost 9 bases at V and 5 bases at J; junction bases unmatched: 13. Here the CDR3 reads CAIGTFTGGDNEQFF. The CDR3 region has the DNA TGTGCCATTGGGACCTTCACGGGGGGAGACAATGAGCAGTTCTTC.

The chain is built from TRBV11-1 and TRBJ2-3, with unresolved D. The CDR3 loop spans 12 amino acids. The ends were cut back, 0 bases at V and 6 bases at J, with 4 bases in the middle. Germline loops: CDR1 SGHAT, CDR2 FQDESV (reference sequence). The CDR3 nucleotides read TGTGCCAGCAGCTTAGCGGGCGATACGCAGTATTTT. Translated: CASSLAGDTQYF.

The V gene is TRBV15, the J gene TRBJ1-3; D might be TRBD1 (6 bases). Germline V CDR1 and CDR2: LNHNV, YYDKDF (reference sequence). The CDR3 length is 15 residues. The V and J ends lost 0 bases and 8 bases respectively, with 14 bases between them. CDR3 protein: CATSRDRGSEDTIYF. In DNA, the CDR3 is TGTGCCACCAGCAGAGACAGGGGCTCTGAGGACACCATATATTTT.

The rearrangement uses TRBV28 and TRBJ1-2, with 8 bases aligning to TRBD1. V was clipped by 5 bases and J by 9 bases; unmatched bases: 11. Germline V gene lookup returns CDR1 MDHEN and CDR2 SYDVKM. The CDR3 consists of 14 residues. CDR3 nucleotides: TGTGCCAGCAGTCCGGGGGGACAGGCGAGGAGCTACACCTTC. Translating it yields CASSPGGQARSYTF.

V gene TRBV28 combines with J gene TRBJ1-2; possible D gene TRBD1, 5 bases. This CDR3 is built from 14 residues. Germline lookup yields CDR1 MDHEN and CDR2 SYDVKM. The V and J ends lost 6 bases and 0 bases respectively, with 11 bases between them. CDR3 DNA sequence: TGTGCCAGCAGCCCCACAGGAGCTAACTATGGCTACACCTTC. Protein: CASSPTGANYGYTF.

The V and J genes are TRBV6-4 and TRBJ2-2; 7 bases map to TRBD1. With V trimmed by 3 bases and J by 0 bases, 4 bases remained unmatched. This CDR3 contains 16 residues. The V gene's germline CDR1 is MRHNA and CDR2 SNTAGT. Here the CDR3 DNA reads TGTGCCAGCAGTGAAAGGACAGGCGCGAACACCGGGGAGCTGTTTTTT. Translating it yields CASSERTGANTGELFF.